This TCR beta chain emerged from a study of blood T cell repertoires in COVID-19. The V end lost 5 bases, the J end lost 2 bases, and 9 bases lay between the germline ends. Germline V gene data show CDR1 as MNHEY and CDR2 as SVGEGT. This CDR3 has 13 residues. This clone was found a few times. TCRdb's table, derived via immunoSEQ multiplex PCR, lists solely in-frame clones and lacks some. This table holds 270,000 or so clones, under 90% found once. The rearrangement links TRBV6-2 or TRBV6-3 to TRBJ1-2, with D possibly being TRBD1 (5 bases). The origin of this receptor is a woman between 45 and 60 years old who had recovered from COVID-19. The source material was peripheral blood. DNA of the CDR3: TGTGCCAGCAGTCAACCAGGGAACTATGGCTACACCTTC. Its translation is CASSQPGNYGYTF.